This T cell receptor beta chain was recovered during a study of early T cells in non-severe SARS-CoV-2 infection. At the level of the study: Sequencing targeted bulk RNA from unsorted whole blood, leaving chains unpaired. Regarding the study as a whole: VDJdb matches were skewed toward anti-spike CD8 T cell responses.

The protocol attached unique molecular identifiers to individual cDNA molecules. Each CDR3 protein gets one entry after TCRdb re-called the 5' RACE reads with MiXCR. The sample consists of approximately 52,000 distinct CDR3 sequences, around 8% of them appearing once. The CDR3 spans 15 residues. The V gene's germline CDR1 is SGHRS and CDR2 YFSETQ. Trimming stripped 0 bases from V and 2 bases from J, with 10 bases between. This clonotype was counted at least ten times. The antigen remains unidentified. Sequencing used whole blood. This TCR was recovered from an adult who was a healthcare worker with PCR-confirmed SARS-CoV-2 infection or an uninfected control (not recorded which). This sequence joins TRBV5-1 and TRBJ2-3; D might be TRBD2 (6 bases). CDR3 amino acids: CASSLAGVHTDTQYF. CDR3 DNA sequence: TGCGCCAGCAGCTTGGCGGGGGTGCACACAGATACGCAGTATTTT.